The 13 T cell receptor beta chains below come from one sample, sequenced in a study of blood T cell repertoires in COVID-19. The assay was immunoSEQ multiplex PCR, and TCRdb's table has in-frame clones only and misses some. The sample records approximately 100,000 clones, approximately 85% being singletons. Material: peripheral blood. The receptors shown here come from a woman in her sixties with acute or convalescent COVID-19.

This rearrangement joins TRBV5-1 to TRBJ2-1, with 11 bases fitting TRBD2. V was clipped by 4 bases and J by 4 bases; unmatched bases: 10. There are 17 residues in the CDR3. Germline V lookup: CDR1 SGHRS, CDR2 YFSETQ. The CDR3 loop reads CASSESLAGGKYNEQFF. DNA for the CDR3: TGCGCCAGCAGCGAGTCTTTAGCGGGAGGGAAATACAATGAGCAGTTCTTC.

The V call is TRBV19, the J call TRBJ2-7; 10 bases line up with TRBD2. The CDR3 runs to 15 residues. J was trimmed by 2 bases and V by 5 bases; bases with no gene match: 6. Germline V lookup: CDR1 LNHDA, CDR2 SQIVND (reference sequence). The CDR3 loop reads CASSVTSGKAYEQYF. The CDR3 DNA follows: TGTGCCAGTAGTGTCACTAGCGGGAAGGCCTACGAGCAGTACTTC. Together with reference TRBV19 and TRBJ2-7, the CDR3 gives the full variable domain: DGGITQSPKYLFRKEGQNVTLSCEQNLNHDAMYWYRQDPGQGLRLIYYSQIVNDFQKGDIAEGYSVSREKKESFPLTVTSAQKNPTAFYLCASSVTSGKAYEQYFGPGTRLTVT.

This chain joins TRBV9 and TRBJ1-6, with 8 bases aligning to TRBD1. The V and J ends lost 7 bases and 14 bases, in that order; junction bases with no gene match: 8. This CDR3 has 12 residues. Germline-derived CDR1 and CDR2 are SGDLS and YYNGEE. Here the CDR3 reads CASGQGPSALHF. The CDR3 nucleotides read TGTGCCAGCGGACAGGGCCCCTCTGCCCTCCACTTT.

This chain joins TRBV7-2 and TRBJ1-2; D call uncertain. The CDR3 loop spans 14 amino acids. Germline V gives CDR1 SGHTA, CDR2 FQGNSA. Trimming took off 5 bases at V and 2 bases at J, with 12 bases between the two ends. CDR3 protein: CASSLTGTNYGYTF. CDR3 sequence (DNA): TGTGCCAGCAGCCTAACGGGTACGAACTATGGCTACACCTTC.

This chain links TRBV18 with TRBJ2-7; perhaps TRBD1 as D (5 bases). V lost 4 bases, J lost 1 base, and 8 bases lay in between. CDR1 and CDR2 (germline): KGHSH, LQKENI. CDR3 length equals 13 residues. DNA of the CDR3: TGTGCCAGCTCACAGGGGCAATCCTACGAGCAGTACTTC. Amino acids: CASSQGQSYEQYF.

The V gene is TRBV28, the J gene TRBJ1-2; a possible D gene is TRBD1 (5 bases). CDR3 size: 14 residues. The germline V gene encodes CDR1 MDHEN and CDR2 SYDVKM. Trimming took off 6 bases at V and 5 bases at J, with 16 bases between the two ends. Written as DNA, the CDR3 is TGTGCCAGCAGAGACAGCCTCGTAGGATATGGCTACACCTTC. Protein product: CASRDSLVGYGYTF.

This chain uses TRBV19 with TRBJ1-1, with TRBD1 matching over 10 bases. Germline V gene lookup returns CDR1 LNHDA and CDR2 SQIVND (reference sequence). V lost 9 bases to trimming and J lost 0 bases; unmatched junction nucleotides: 4. The CDR3 extends over 14 amino acids. The CDR3 coding sequence is TGTGCCAGCCGGGACAGGGGAGTGAACACTGAAGCTTTCTTT. As protein: CASRDRGVNTEAFF. Full variable domain (outside the CDR3, taken from reference TRBV19 and TRBJ1-1): DGGITQSPKYLFRKEGQNVTLSCEQNLNHDAMYWYRQDPGQGLRLIYYSQIVNDFQKGDIAEGYSVSREKKESFPLTVTSAQKNPTAFYLCASRDRGVNTEAFFGQGTRLTVV.

J is TRBJ1-2 and V is TRBV6-1; D remains unclear. CDR1 MNHNS and CDR2 SASEGT come from the germline V gene. Trimming removed 2 bases at V and 4 bases at J, with 11 bases between. The CDR3 has 14 amino acids. The CDR3 loop is CASSERGSGYGYTF. CDR3 coding DNA: TGTGCCAGCAGTGAACGCGGGAGTGGCTATGGCTACACCTTC.

The rearrangement links TRBV28 to TRBJ2-7, with 7 bases identical to TRBD2. V gave up 5 bases and J gave up 4 bases; unmatched junction bases: 14. The CDR3 length is 16 residues. The germline V gene encodes CDR1 MDHEN and CDR2 SYDVKM. The CDR3 loop reads CASSIPSAGVFYEQYF. Written as DNA, the CDR3 is TGTGCCAGCAGTATCCCTTCTGCGGGAGTGTTTTACGAGCAGTACTTC.

The J gene is TRBJ1-2, the V gene TRBV4-1, with 7 positions matching TRBD1. Germline V CDR1 and CDR2: MGHRA, YSYEKL. V was clipped by 4 bases and J by 5 bases; unmatched bases: 4. This CDR3 has 13 amino acids. CDR3 amino acids: CASSRPTGYGYTF. As DNA, the CDR3 is TGCGCCAGCAGCCGCCCGACAGGGTATGGCTACACCTTC.

This clone was detected once. V is TRBV6-8 and J is TRBJ1-2; the match to TRBD1 covers 7 bases. Trimming removed 0 bases from V and 6 bases from J; junction bases left unmatched: 25. CDR1 and CDR2 from the germline V gene are MNHGY and SAAAGT. The CDR3 runs 21 residues. The CDR3 sequence is CASSYSRGAGRGMSDLNGYTF. CDR3 sequence (DNA): TGTGCCAGCAGTTACTCGAGGGGTGCCGGCAGGGGGATGTCAGACCTTAATGGCTACACCTTC.

The CDR3 DNA reads TGTGCCAGCAGCTGGGACAGGGCGACCGGGGAGCTGTTTTTT. Its protein is CASSWDRATGELFF. J is TRBJ2-2 and V is TRBV27, with TRBD1 matching over 9 bases. The V segment lost 6 bases and the J segment 5 bases; nucleotides outside the gene matches: 4. The CDR3 extends over 14 amino acids. Germline V gives CDR1 MNHEY, CDR2 SMNVEV (reference sequence).

This chain joins TRBV6-5 and TRBJ2-7, with TRBD2 as a possible D gene (5 bases). This CDR3 contains 13 residues. Trimming cost V 5 bases and J 3 bases, with 11 bases left between them. CDR1 is MNHEY and CDR2 is SVGAGI in the germline V gene. CDR3 DNA sequence: TGTGCCAGCAGTAAATTAGCGCTCTACGAGCAGTACGTC. Translation gives CASSKLALYEQYV.